The T cell receptor beta chain under discussion was sequenced for a study of blood T cell repertoires in COVID-19. Whole-study context: COVID-19 samples collected from the United States, Italy and Spain covered acute and convalescent phases. PBMCs, B-cell-depleted T cells, or T cells provided the cDNA or gDNA that made up the material.

Source study methods: How many nucleated cells were present was estimated from reference gene primer amplification. Libraries were prepared by immunoSEQ multiplex PCR; TCRdb keeps only in-frame clonotypes and omits some of them. V, J and clone size were drawn from that table, and D and trimming were deduced from the DNA. The data contain about 150,000 clones, 65% to 90% of them singletons. Looked up from germline, CDR1 is SQVTM and CDR2 is ANQGSEA. Trimming at V came to 7 bases and at J to 7 bases, leaving 8 bases not matched to a gene. CDR3 length equals 13 residues. The receptor was isolated from a man aged 65 to 79 with acute or convalescent COVID-19. Sequenced sample: peripheral blood. The chain uses TRBV29-1 and TRBJ1-3; TRBD1 aligns across 9 bases. As DNA, the CDR3 is TGCAGCGGGTCGACAGGGGGAGGGAACACCATATATTTT. Translation: CSGSTGGGNTIYF.